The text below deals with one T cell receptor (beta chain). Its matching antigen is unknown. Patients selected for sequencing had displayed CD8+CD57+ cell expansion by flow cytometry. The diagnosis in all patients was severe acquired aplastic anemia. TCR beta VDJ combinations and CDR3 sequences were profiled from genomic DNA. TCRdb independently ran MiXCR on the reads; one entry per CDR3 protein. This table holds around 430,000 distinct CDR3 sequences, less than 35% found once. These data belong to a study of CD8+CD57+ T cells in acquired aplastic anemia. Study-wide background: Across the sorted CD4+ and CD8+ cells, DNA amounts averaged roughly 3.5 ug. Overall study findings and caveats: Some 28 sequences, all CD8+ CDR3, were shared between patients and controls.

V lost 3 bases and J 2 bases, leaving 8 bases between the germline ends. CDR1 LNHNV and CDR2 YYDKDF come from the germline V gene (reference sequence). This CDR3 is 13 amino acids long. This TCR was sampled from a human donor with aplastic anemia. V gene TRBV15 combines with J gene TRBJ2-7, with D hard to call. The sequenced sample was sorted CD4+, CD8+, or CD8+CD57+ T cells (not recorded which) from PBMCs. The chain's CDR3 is CATSSEVAYEQYF. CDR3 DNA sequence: TGTGCCACCAGCAGTGAAGTGGCCTACGAGCAGTACTTC.